The present T cell receptor beta chain was sequenced within a study of graft-versus-host responses after intestinal transplantation. Study details: Multivisceral, liver-intestinal, or isolated intestinal transplants were performed in recipients. Study-wide results and limits: Among recipient marrow samples, GvH clones were found; some appeared first in ileum or blood.

Data came from immunoSEQ multiplex PCR; TCRdb stores just in-frame clones and leaves some out. The data contain some 15,000 clones, 83% of them seen just once; the ten biggest clones take up approximately 3.9%. As to this clone: The antigen is undetermined.

Intraepithelial and lamina propria lymphocytes were released after the graft tissue was processed. Germline CDR1 reads SGHAT; CDR2 reads FQNNGV. This CDR3 region has 15 residues. Trimming removed 0 bases from V and 1 base from J, with 9 bases in between. The TCR sequence derives from a human patient who received an intestinal transplant, so some T cells may come from the graft donor. The sequencing used ileum tissue, collected 580 to 600 days after intestinal transplantation. The chain recombines TRBV11-2 with TRBJ1-1; D is uncertain. CDR3 nucleotide sequence: TGTGCCAGCAGCTTAGATGTCCGCTCGAACACTGAAGCTTTCTTT. It specifies CASSLDVRSNTEAFF.